This T cell receptor (beta chain) was identified in a study of T cell responses to AZD1222 COVID-19 vaccine. Study-level results: Increases in Spike-specific TCR breadth and depth were seen after two AZD1222 doses.

The junction had 13 bases not matched to a gene; V was cut back by 1 base and J by 7 bases. CDR3 length: 18 amino acids. Germline CDR1 and CDR2: LNHNV and YYDKDF (reference sequence). A note on this clone: Its target is not known.

Data came from immunoSEQ multiplex PCR; TCRdb stores just in-frame clones and leaves some out. The table has about 85,000 clones, 75% to 90% seen once. The chain joins TRBV15 to TRBJ1-6; 7 positions match TRBD1. The TCR sequence derives from an adult who received the AZD1222 COVID-19 vaccine. Specimen: peripheral blood, collected 28 days after the second AZD1222 dose. DNA for the CDR3: TGTGCCACCAGCAGAGTACAAACGGGGACAGCAGGAAATTCACCCCTCCACTTT. The encoded protein is CATSRVQTGTAGNSPLHF.